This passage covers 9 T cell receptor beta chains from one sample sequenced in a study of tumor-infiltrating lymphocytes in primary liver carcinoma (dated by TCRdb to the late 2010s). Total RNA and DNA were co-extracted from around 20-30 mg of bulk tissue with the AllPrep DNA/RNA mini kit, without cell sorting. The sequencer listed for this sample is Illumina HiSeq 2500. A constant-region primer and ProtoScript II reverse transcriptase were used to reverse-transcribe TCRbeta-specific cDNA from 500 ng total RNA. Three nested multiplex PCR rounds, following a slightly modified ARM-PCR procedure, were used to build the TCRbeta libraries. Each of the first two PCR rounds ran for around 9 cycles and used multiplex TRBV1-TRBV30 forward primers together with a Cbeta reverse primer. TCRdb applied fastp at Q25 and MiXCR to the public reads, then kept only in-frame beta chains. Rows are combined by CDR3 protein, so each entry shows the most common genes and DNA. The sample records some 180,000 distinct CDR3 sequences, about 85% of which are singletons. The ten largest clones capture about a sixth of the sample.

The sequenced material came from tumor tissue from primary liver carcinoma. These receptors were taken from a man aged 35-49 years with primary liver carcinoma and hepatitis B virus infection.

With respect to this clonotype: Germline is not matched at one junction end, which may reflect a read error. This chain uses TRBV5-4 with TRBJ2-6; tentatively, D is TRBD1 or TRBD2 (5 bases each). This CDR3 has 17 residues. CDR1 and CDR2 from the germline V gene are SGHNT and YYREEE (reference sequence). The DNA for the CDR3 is TGTGCCAGCAGCCCCGGGTATTTCTTCTCTGGGACCAACATCCTGACTTTC. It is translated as CASSPGYFFSGTNILTF.

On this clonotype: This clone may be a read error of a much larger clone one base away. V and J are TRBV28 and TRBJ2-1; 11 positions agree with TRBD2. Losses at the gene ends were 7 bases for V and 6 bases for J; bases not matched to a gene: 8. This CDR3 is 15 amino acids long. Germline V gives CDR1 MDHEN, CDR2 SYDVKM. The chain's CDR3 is CASNVAGGPGNEQFF. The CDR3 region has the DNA TGTGCCAGCAATGTAGCGGGAGGGCCGGGCAATGAGCAGTTCTTC.

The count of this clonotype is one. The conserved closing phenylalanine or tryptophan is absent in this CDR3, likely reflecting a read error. The CDR3 sequence: CSVEYGGLPFITEAFY. CDR3 coding DNA: TGCAGCGTTGAATATGGGGGCCTACCTTTCATCACTGAAGCTTTCTAT. The rearrangement links TRBV29-1 to TRBJ1-1; possible D gene TRBD1, 6 bases. Germline V lookup: CDR1 SQVTM, CDR2 ANQGSEA. Deletions cut 2 bases from V and 4 bases from J, with 20 bases between. The CDR3 contains 16 residues.

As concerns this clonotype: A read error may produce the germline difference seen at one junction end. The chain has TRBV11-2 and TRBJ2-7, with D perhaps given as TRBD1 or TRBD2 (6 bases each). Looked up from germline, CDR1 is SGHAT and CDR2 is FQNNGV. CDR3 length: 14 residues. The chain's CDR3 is CARSSNRDSYDQYF. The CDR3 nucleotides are TGTGCCAGAAGCTCTAACAGGGACTCCTACGACCAGTACTTC. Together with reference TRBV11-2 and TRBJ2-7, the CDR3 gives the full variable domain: EAGVAQSPRYKIIEKRQSVAFWCNPISGHATLYWYQQILGQGPKLLIQFQNNGVVDDSQLPKDRFSAERLKGVDSTLKIQPAKLEDSAVYLCARSSNRDSYDQYFGPGTRLTVT.

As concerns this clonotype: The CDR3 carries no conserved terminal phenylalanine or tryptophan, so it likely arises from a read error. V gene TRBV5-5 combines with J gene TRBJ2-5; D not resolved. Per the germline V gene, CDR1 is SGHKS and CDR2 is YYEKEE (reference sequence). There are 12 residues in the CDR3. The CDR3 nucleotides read TGTGCCAGCACCTTGGGTACAAAGACCCAGTACTCC. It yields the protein CASTLGTKTQYS.

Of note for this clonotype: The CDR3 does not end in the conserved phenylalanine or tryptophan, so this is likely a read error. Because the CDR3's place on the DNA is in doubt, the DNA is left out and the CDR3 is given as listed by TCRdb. CDR3 residues: CSVQAGWGMNTEAFL. The chain recombines TRBV29-1 with TRBJ1-1. The CDR3 comprises 15 residues, both ends counted. CDR1 is SQVTM, CDR2 ANQGSEA, per germline.

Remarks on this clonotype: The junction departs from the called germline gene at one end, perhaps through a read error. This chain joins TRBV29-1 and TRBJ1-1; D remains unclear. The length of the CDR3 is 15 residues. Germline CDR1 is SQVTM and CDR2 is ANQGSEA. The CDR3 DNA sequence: TGCAGCGTTGGTGTAGGATGGGATATGAACATTGAAGCTTTCTTT. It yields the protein CSVGVGWDMNIEAFF. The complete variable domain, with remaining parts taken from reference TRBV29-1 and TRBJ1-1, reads SAVISQKPSRDICQRGTSLTIQCQVDSQVTMMFWYRQQPGQSLTLIATANQGSEATYESGFVIDKFPISRPNLTFSTLTVSNMSPEDSSIYLCSVGVGWDMNIEAFFGQGTRLTVV.

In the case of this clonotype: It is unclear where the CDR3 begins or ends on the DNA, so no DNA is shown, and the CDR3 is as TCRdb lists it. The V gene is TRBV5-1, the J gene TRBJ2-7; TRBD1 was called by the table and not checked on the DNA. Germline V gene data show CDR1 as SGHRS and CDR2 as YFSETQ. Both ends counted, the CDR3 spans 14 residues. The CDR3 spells CASSFGPGADEQYF.

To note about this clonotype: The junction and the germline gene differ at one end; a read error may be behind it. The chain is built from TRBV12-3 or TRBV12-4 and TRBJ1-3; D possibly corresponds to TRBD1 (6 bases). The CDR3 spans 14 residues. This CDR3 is CGSCIQGSGNTIYF. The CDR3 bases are TGTGGCAGCTGTATACAGGGCTCTGGAAACACCATATATTTT.